This T cell receptor (beta chain) was identified in a study of T cells in Graves' hyperthyroidism and ophthalmopathy. Study results and limitations: Stable hyperthyroidism was told apart from ophthalmopathy by a model built on 13 V-J features. The model anticipated ophthalmopathy a median about six months pre-onset. Most clonotypes expanded in the thyroid (above 0.001) were also present in blood.

TCR beta CDR3 region amplification was performed from RNA transcripts. An initial round of RT-PCR targeting the TCR CDR3 relied on the HTBI primer set. TCRdb reprocessed the multiplex PCR reads via MiXCR and lists one record per CDR3 protein. The sample includes around 500,000 distinct CDR3 sequences, approximately 23% seen only once; the top ten take approximately 49%. The PBMCs studied were ones that came from 10 ml fresh peripheral blood. In this sample, this clonotype turned up a few times. Its specificity is not known. The sequenced material came from blood. The sequence came from a woman between 70 and 85 years old with Graves' ophthalmopathy.

This CDR3 reads CAWSVGVAGVYEQYF. CDR3 coding DNA: TGTGCCTGGAGTGTAGGGGTAGCGGGAGTCTACGAGCAGTACTTC. The chain couples TRBV30 to TRBJ2-7; 9 nucleotides agree with TRBD2. This CDR3 is 15 amino acids long. V gave up 0 bases and J gave up 3 bases; unmatched junction bases: 6. Germline CDR1 GTSNPN, CDR2 SVGIG (reference sequence).